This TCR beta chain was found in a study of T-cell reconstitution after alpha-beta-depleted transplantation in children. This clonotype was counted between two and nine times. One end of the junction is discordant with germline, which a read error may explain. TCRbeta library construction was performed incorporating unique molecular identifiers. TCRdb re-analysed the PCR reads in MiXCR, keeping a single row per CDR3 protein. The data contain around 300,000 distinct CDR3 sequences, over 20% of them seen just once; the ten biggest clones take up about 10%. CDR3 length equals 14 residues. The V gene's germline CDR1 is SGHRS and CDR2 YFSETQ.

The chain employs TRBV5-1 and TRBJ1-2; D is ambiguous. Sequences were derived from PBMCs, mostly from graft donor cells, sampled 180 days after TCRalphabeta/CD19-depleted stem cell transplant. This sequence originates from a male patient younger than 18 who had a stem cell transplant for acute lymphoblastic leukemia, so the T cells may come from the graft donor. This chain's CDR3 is CASSLAPGNSGYTF. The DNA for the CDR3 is TGCGCCAGCAGCTTGGCCCCCGGGAACTCTGGCTACACCTTC.